The 22 T cell receptor beta chains given below trace back to one sample, sequenced in a study of blood T cells in healthy people across ages. The second PCR ran roughly 7 to 11 cycles with a sample-barcoded 5' primer and J-beta primers. Each CDR3 protein is one row after TCRdb ran MiXCR on the 5' RACE reads. Among hundreds of thousands of distinct CDR3 sequences listed, about 42% were seen once. Input material: blood. These receptor sequences come from a man in his 60s in good health.

This clonotype appeared many times. The chain joins TRBV5-1 to TRBJ2-7; TRBD1 matches 7 bases. Per the germline V gene, CDR1 is SGHRS and CDR2 is YFSETQ. V shed 4 bases and J 0 bases; nucleotides not matched to a gene: 4. CDR3 size: 14 residues. This CDR3 reads CASSLWTGSYEQYF. CDR3 sequence (DNA): TGCGCCAGCAGCCTTTGGACAGGCTCCTACGAGCAGTACTTC.

This clonotype was picked up one time. This rearrangement joins TRBV29-1 to TRBJ1-4, with 12 bases aligning to TRBD1. Germline-derived CDR1 and CDR2 are SQVTM and ANQGSEA. The CDR3 length is 15 residues. Trimming took 6 bases from V and 7 from J; bases not matched to a gene: 9. In nucleotides, the CDR3 is TGCAGCGTGCGCCCTGGGACAGGGGGCGCTGAAAAACTGTTTTTT. Translation: CSVRPGTGGAEKLFF.

V gene TRBV7-9 combines with J gene TRBJ1-4; D is undetermined. Germline V gene data show CDR1 as SEHNR and CDR2 as FQNEAQ (reference sequence). The CDR3 spans 15 residues. Deletions cut 2 bases from V and 5 bases from J, with 12 bases between. This CDR3 reads CASSLSVSGNEKLFF. The CDR3 DNA reads TGTGCCAGCAGCTTATCCGTGTCGGGAAATGAAAAACTGTTTTTT. The variable domain in full, completed from reference TRBV7-9 and TRBJ1-4, reads DTGVSQNPRHKITKRGQNVTFRCDPISEHNRLYWYRQTLGQGPEFLTYFQNEAQLEKSRLLSDRFSAERPKGSFSTLEIQRTEQGDSAMYLCASSLSVSGNEKLFFGSGTQLSVL.

This clonotype has more than one count but fewer than ten. The chain is built from TRBV12-3 or TRBV12-4 and TRBJ2-2, with D maybe TRBD1 (5 bases). The CDR3 is made up of 18 amino acids. Trimming pared 4 bases from V and 0 bases from J, leaving 18 bases between. The CDR3 DNA is TGTGCCAGCAGTTATGGGCGAGAAATGGGGCCGAACACCGGGGAGCTGTTTTTT. Translating gives CASSYGREMGPNTGELFF.

Turning to this clonotype: A much larger clone differs from this one at a single base, so this may be a read error. The rearrangement joins TRBV9 to TRBJ2-5; the D gene is possibly TRBD2 (5 bases). This CDR3 region has 12 residues. Per the germline V gene, CDR1 is SGDLS and CDR2 is YYNGEE. The CDR3: CDSSGWQETQYF. The CDR3 DNA reads TGTGACAGCAGCGGATGGCAAGAGACCCAGTACTTC.

The chain is built from TRBV12-3 or TRBV12-4 and TRBJ2-5; D may be TRBD2 (5 bases). The CDR3 contains 15 residues. Trimming pared 5 bases from V and 11 bases from J, leaving 24 bases between. The CDR3 bases are TGTGCCAGCAGTCCGGGATCGTGGGTCGCCTACGGGCAGTACTTC. It codes for CASSPGSWVAYGQYF.

This clonotype was observed a handful of times. The rearrangement uses TRBV7-9 and TRBJ1-1; 11 bases fit TRBD1. Per the germline V gene, CDR1 is SEHNR and CDR2 is FQNEAQ (reference sequence). CDR3 length: 16 amino acids. V dropped 5 bases and J dropped 4; count of bases not matched to a gene: 9. CDR3 sequence reads: CASSTGDRGGSTEAFF. The CDR3 nucleotides read TGTGCCAGCAGCACCGGGGACAGGGGGGGAAGCACTGAAGCTTTCTTT.

The chain combines TRBV12-3 or TRBV12-4 with TRBJ1-4; 9 bases map to TRBD1. Unmatched junction bases numbered 6, after V lost 1 base and J lost 3 bases. The CDR3 contains 17 residues. The CDR3 DNA is TGTGCCAGCAGTTTAGGGACAGGGGCTCGAGCTAATGAAAAACTGTTTTTT. Translating it yields CASSLGTGARANEKLFF.

With respect to this clonotype: Sequence at one end of the junction differs from germline and may be a read error. This sequence joins TRBV9 and TRBJ2-2, with TRBD1 matching 7 bases. Germline CDR1 reads SGDLS; CDR2 reads YYNGEE. The CDR3 extends over 15 amino acids. The CDR3 loop reads CVSSVGTVSSGELFF. CDR3 DNA sequence: TGTGTCAGCAGCGTAGGGACAGTATCCAGCGGGGAGCTGTTTTTT.

This chain connects TRBV29-1 to TRBJ2-1, with D possibly TRBD1 on 6 matching bases. The CDR3 consists of 14 residues. V gave up 4 bases and J gave up 4 bases, with 14 bases separating them. The germline V gene has CDR1 SQVTM and CDR2 ANQGSEA. The CDR3 is CSVGRQGRYNEQFF. CDR3 nucleotides: TGCAGCGTTGGTCGGCAGGGGAGATACAATGAGCAGTTCTTC.

About this clonotype itself: The junction departs from germline at one end; a sequencing error may be responsible. The chain is built from TRBV9 and TRBJ2-3; 16 bases align to TRBD2. Looked up from germline, CDR1 is SGDLS and CDR2 is YYNGEE. The CDR3 sequence is 17 residues long. CDR3 amino acids: CASNVAGLAGGADTQYF. The DNA for the CDR3 is TGTGCCAGCAACGTAGCGGGACTAGCGGGGGGGGCAGATACGCAGTATTTT.

This clonotype was counted a few times. V is TRBV6-2 or TRBV6-3 and J is TRBJ2-7, with 7 bases fitting TRBD1. Per the germline V gene, CDR1 is MNHEY and CDR2 is SVGEGT. The CDR3 length is 13 residues. Unmatched junction bases numbered 8, after V lost 11 bases and J lost 1 base. The CDR3 spells CAAEETGSYEQYF. The DNA for the CDR3 is TGTGCCGCCGAGGAGACAGGGTCCTACGAGCAGTACTTC.

This sequence joins TRBV5-1 and TRBJ1-1; a possible D gene is TRBD1 (5 bases). There are 14 residues in the CDR3. Trimming pared 0 bases from V and 10 bases from J, leaving 16 bases between. The germline CDR1 and CDR2 sequences are SGHRS and YFSETQ. CDR3 in amino acids: CASSLGAGQGAAFF. The CDR3 DNA sequence: TGCGCCAGCAGCTTGGGGGCCGGGCAGGGTGCAGCTTTCTTT. Full variable domain (outside the CDR3, taken from reference TRBV5-1 and TRBJ1-1): KAGVTQTPRYLIKTRGQQVTLSCSPISGHRSVSWYQQTPGQGLQFLFEYFSETQRNKGNFPGRFSGRQFSNSRSEMNVSTLELGDSALYLCASSLGAGQGAAFFGQGTRLTVV.

This clonotype was seen a few times. The V gene is TRBV10-3, the J gene TRBJ2-7, with TRBD2 matching 15 bases. With V trimmed by 10 bases and J by 2 bases, 6 bases remained unmatched. The CDR3 is made up of 15 amino acids. The germline gives CDR1 ENHRY, CDR2 SYGVKD. The CDR3 bases are TGTGCCACCCTTGGGACTAGCGGGGGGACCTACGAGCAGTACTTC. This encodes CATLGTSGGTYEQYF.

This clonotype turned up a few times. The V and J genes are TRBV6-5 and TRBJ1-1; weak D call: TRBD1 (6 bases). V was shortened by 5 bases and J by 6 bases, with 13 bases between the two germline ends. Germline CDR1 MNHEY, CDR2 SVGAGI. This CDR3 spans 13 amino acids. The CDR3 DNA is TGTGCCAGCAGTACCGCACAGGGAGCTGAAGCTTTCTTT. Its protein is CASSTAQGAEAFF.

The CDR3 protein is CASSLAGSSGPYEQYF. Written as DNA, the CDR3 is TGTGCCAGCAGCTTAGCTGGGTCTAGCGGGCCCTACGAGCAGTACTTC. The chain uses TRBV7-2 and TRBJ2-7, with 8 bases fitting TRBD2. CDR3 length equals 16 residues. V lost 0 bases, J lost 2 bases, and 6 bases stayed unmatched. CDR1 is SGHTA and CDR2 is FQGNSA in the germline V gene.

The gene calls are TRBV25-1 and TRBJ2-3; weak D call: TRBD2 (5 bases). This CDR3 comprises 18 residues. Germline V gene data show CDR1 as MGHDK and CDR2 as SYGVNS. Trimming removed 2 bases from V and 6 bases from J, with 24 bases in between. CDR3 loop: CASSERERQMERVDTQYF. The CDR3 DNA follows: TGTGCCAGCAGTGAAAGGGAGAGGCAGATGGAGAGGGTGGATACGCAGTATTTT.

The V and J genes are TRBV6-5 and TRBJ2-7, with unresolved D. Germline V gene lookup returns CDR1 MNHEY and CDR2 SVGAGI. This CDR3 is built from 15 residues. V was cut by 0 bases and J by 1 base, with 10 bases left in between. As DNA, the CDR3 is TGTGCCAGCAGTTACTCCCAGTTGGGATCCTACGAGCAGTACTTC. Its protein product is CASSYSQLGSYEQYF.

The sample holds a few counts of this clonotype. A much larger clonotype is one base distant, so this may be a read error. The gene calls are TRBV5-5 and TRBJ2-7; D uncertain. This CDR3 is built from 12 residues. V was shortened by 5 bases and J by 3 bases, with 9 bases between the two germline ends. The germline CDR1 and CDR2 sequences are SGHKS and YYEKEE (reference sequence). The CDR3, as DNA: TGTGCCAGCAGTTACGACAACTACGAGCAGTACTTC. Encoded protein: CASSYDNYEQYF.

About this clonotype itself: The junction departs from the called germline gene at one end, perhaps through a read error. This sequence joins TRBV10-3 and TRBJ1-5; D unclear. The CDR3 runs to 13 residues. CDR1 ENHRY and CDR2 SYGVKD come from the germline V gene. The CDR3 coding sequence is TGTGCCATCAGTCTAGGCGGTAATCGGCCCCAGCATTTT. Its translation is CAISLGGNRPQHF.

This clonotype was seen only once. The junction shows a germline mismatch at one end, possibly a read error. The gene calls are TRBV4-3 and TRBJ1-6; D gene ambiguous. The germline V gene has CDR1 LGHNA and CDR2 YSLEER. This CDR3 is 13 amino acids long. CDR3 sequence: CTSSQSGNSPLHF. For the CDR3, the DNA is TGCACCAGCAGCCAATCGGGGAATTCACCCCTCCACTTT.

This rearrangement joins TRBV6-2 or TRBV6-3 to TRBJ2-1, with TRBD2 identical over 7 bases. J lost 10 bases, V lost 2 bases, and 14 bases had no gene match. The CDR3 spans 16 residues. Germline CDR1 is MNHEY and CDR2 is SVGEGT. CDR3 in DNA: TGTGCCAGCAGTTACCGGGGACTAAGGGGAAGCTACGAGCAGTTCTTC. Its protein is CASSYRGLRGSYEQFF.